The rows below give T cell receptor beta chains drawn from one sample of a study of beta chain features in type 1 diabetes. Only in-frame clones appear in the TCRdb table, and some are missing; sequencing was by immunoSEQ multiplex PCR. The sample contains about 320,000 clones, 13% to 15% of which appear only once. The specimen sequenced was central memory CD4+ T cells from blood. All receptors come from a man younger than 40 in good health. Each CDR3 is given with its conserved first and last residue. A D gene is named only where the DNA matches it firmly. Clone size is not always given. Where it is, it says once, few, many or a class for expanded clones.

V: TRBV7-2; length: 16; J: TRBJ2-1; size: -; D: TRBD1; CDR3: CASSDRGTGSYNEQFF; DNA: TGTGCCAGCAGCGACAGGGGGACGGGCTCCTACAATGAGCAGTTCTTC
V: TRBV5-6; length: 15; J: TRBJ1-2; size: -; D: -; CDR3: CASSETGDANYGYTF; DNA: TGTGCCAGCAGCGAGACAGGAGACGCTAACTATGGCTACACCTTC
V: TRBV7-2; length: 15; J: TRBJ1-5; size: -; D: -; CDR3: CASSLAPGGLQPQHF; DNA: TGTGCCAGCAGCTTAGCGCCCGGGGGGCTTCAGCCCCAGCATTTT
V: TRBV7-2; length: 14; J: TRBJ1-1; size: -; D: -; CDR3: CASSPGHSNTEAFF; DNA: TGTGCCAGCAGCCCAGGACACTCGAACACTGAAGCTTTCTTT
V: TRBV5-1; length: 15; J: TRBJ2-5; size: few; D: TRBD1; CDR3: CASSPLGTGRETQYF; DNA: TGCGCCAGCAGCCCGCTAGGGACAGGGCGGGAGACCCAGTACTTC
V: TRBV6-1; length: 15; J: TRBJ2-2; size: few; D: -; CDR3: CASSTGLANTGELFF; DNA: TGTGCCAGCAGTACCGGACTGGCGAACACCGGGGAGCTGTTTTTT
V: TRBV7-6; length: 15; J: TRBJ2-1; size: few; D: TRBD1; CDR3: CASSRGQGPYNEQFF; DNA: TGTGCCAGCAGCCGGGGACAGGGACCATACAATGAGCAGTTCTTC
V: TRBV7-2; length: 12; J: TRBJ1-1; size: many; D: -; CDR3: CASSNRQPEAFF; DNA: TGTGCCAGCAGCAACCGACAGCCCGAAGCTTTCTTT
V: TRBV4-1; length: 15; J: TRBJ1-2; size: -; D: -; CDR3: CASSQTQGGGYGYTF; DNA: TGCGCCAGCAGCCAGACACAGGGAGGGGGTTATGGCTACACCTTC
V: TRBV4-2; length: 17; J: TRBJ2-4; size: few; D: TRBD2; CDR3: CASSQDGLAGGPGIQYF; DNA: TGTGCCAGCAGCCAAGATGGACTAGCGGGAGGGCCAGGCATTCAGTACTTC
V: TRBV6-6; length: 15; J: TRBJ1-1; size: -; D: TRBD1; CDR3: CASSWEGQLNTEAFF; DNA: TGTGCCAGCAGTTGGGAGGGACAGTTGAACACTGAAGCTTTCTTT
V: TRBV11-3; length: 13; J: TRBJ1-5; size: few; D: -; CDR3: CARRGEGNQPQHF; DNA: TGTGCCAGGCGCGGGGAGGGCAATCAGCCCCAGCATTTT
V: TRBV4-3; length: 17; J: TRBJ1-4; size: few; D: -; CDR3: CASSQVGRGVRNEKLFF; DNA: TGCGCCAGCAGCCAAGTCGGGAGGGGTGTTAGGAATGAAAAACTGTTTTTT